This T cell receptor beta chain was retrieved from a study of T-cell reconstitution after alpha-beta-depleted transplantation in children. Whole-study findings and limits: A year had passed since transplant, and T-cell counts and diversity by then came mostly from newly produced T cells. TCRbeta diversity was high at day 60 in some patients (a result of surviving recipient T cells and thymic progenitors). Alpha-beta T cells present about two months after transplant were reported to originate from several hundred expanded graft clones.

This CDR3 is 14 amino acids long. Per the germline V gene, CDR1 is DFQATT and CDR2 is SNEGSKA (reference sequence). Trimming took off 3 bases at V and 2 bases at J, with 11 bases between the two ends. The TCRbeta library was prepared with unique molecular identifiers. TCRdb re-analysed the PCR reads in MiXCR, keeping a single row per CDR3 protein. The sample has about 98,000 distinct CDR3 sequences; under 25% are singletons. This clonotype was counted between two and nine times. The antigen remains undetermined. The material sequenced was PBMCs, taken before TCRalphabeta/CD19-depleted stem cell transplant. The chain recombines TRBV20-1 with TRBJ1-5, with D unclear. The receptor's source is a boy between 2 and 10 years old with acute lymphoblastic leukemia, due to receive a stem cell transplant. CDR3 in DNA: TGCAGTGCTAGGGATTCGCTCGGCAATCAGCCCCAGCATTTT. This translates into CSARDSLGNQPQHF.